Listed below are T cell receptor beta chains from one sample, sequenced in a study of regulatory T cells in long-lasting Graves disease. TCRdb reanalysed the multiplex PCR reads using MiXCR and keeps one entry per CDR3 protein. The sample yields roughly 610,000 distinct CDR3 sequences, 16% seen once. The same data also contributed to another study, on T cells in Graves' hyperthyroidism and ophthalmopathy.

This sample comprised peripheral blood mononuclear cells (PBMCs), obtained at new diagnosis, from a patient treated with antithyroid drugs. These receptors all stem from a woman aged 30 to 39 with Graves disease. Each CDR3 is given with its conserved first and last residue. D genes are given only for firm matches. Size is omitted from some rows. Given values are once, few, many or a class for expanded clones.

CDR3 DNA	CDR3 protein	clone size	D gene	V gene	J gene
TGTGCCAGCAGCTTAAAGACAGGGTCAAGTATGTACCAAGAGACCCAGTACTTC	CASSLKTGSSMYQETQYF	few	TRBD1	TRBV7-2	TRBJ2-5
TGTGCCAGTATCGCGCCAGGTTTGAACACTGAAGCTTTCTTT	CASIAPGLNTEAFF	NA	NA	TRBV19	TRBJ1-1
TGTGCCAGCAGTGAAGTGGACTACACAGATACGCAGTATTTT	CASSEVDYTDTQYF	NA	NA	TRBV6-1	TRBJ2-3
TGTGCCACCATGAGCAGCTATTTCGCCGGGGAGCTGTTTTTT	CATMSSYFAGELFF	NA	NA	TRBV24-1	TRBJ2-2
TGTGCCAGCAGCCGCTTCCCGGGGGCCAGCAGTGCGACCCAGTACTTC	CASSRFPGASSATQYF	many	NA	TRBV11-2	TRBJ2-5
TGTGCCAGCAGCTTAGCATACGGGCAGGAGAAAAAACTGTTTTTT	CASSLAYGQEKKLFF	NA	NA	TRBV7-6	TRBJ1-4
TGCGCCAGCAGCCAAGGGGGTGGACAAACCTACAATGAGCAGTTCTTC	CASSQGGGQTYNEQFF	NA	NA	TRBV5-1	TRBJ2-1
TGTGCCAGCAGCCCGTACAACCAACACTCCTACAATGAGCAGTTCTTC	CASSPYNQHSYNEQFF	NA	NA	TRBV9	TRBJ2-1
TGTGCCAGCAGTGAAGAAGGGGGGGGGTTCTACAATGAGCAGTTCTTC	CASSEEGGGFYNEQFF	few	NA	TRBV6-1	TRBJ2-1
TGTGCCAGCAGCTTTTGGAGAACTAGCGGCAGCCAGGAGGAAGAGACCCAGTACTTC	CASSFWRTSGSQEEETQYF	many	TRBD2	TRBV11-2	TRBJ2-5
TGCAGTGCTGTGACTAGCGGGAGGTCCTACGAGCAGTACTTC	CSAVTSGRSYEQYF	many	TRBD2	TRBV20-1	TRBJ2-7
TGCAGTGCCCCCGGACAGAATTCACCCCTCCACTTT	CSAPGQNSPLHF	few	NA	TRBV20-1	TRBJ1-6
TGCGCCAGCAGCTTGGCACCGCCCGGCAGAGCAAACACCGGGGAGCTGTTTTTT	CASSLAPPGRANTGELFF	many	NA	TRBV5-1	TRBJ2-2
TGTGCCAGCAGTTTACGATGGTCTGAGCAGTACTTC	CASSLRWSEQYF	many	NA	TRBV12-3/TRBV12-4	TRBJ2-7
TGTGCCAGCGGTACCTCTGAAGGGGGCATTAGGAATGAGCAGTTCTTC	CASGTSEGGIRNEQFF	many	TRBD1	TRBV7-3	TRBJ2-1
TGCGCCAGCAGCTTGGGGTTAAACAAGAACACTGAAGCTTTCTTT	CASSLGLNKNTEAFF	few	NA	TRBV5-1	TRBJ1-1
TGTGCCAGCAGTTACTCTGGAGGGCGGGATGGCTACACCTTC	CASSYSGGRDGYTF	many	NA	TRBV6-5	TRBJ1-2
TGCAGTGCGGACTTCACAGATACGCAGTATTTT	CSADFTDTQYF	few	NA	TRBV20-1	TRBJ2-3
TGTGCCAGCAGTGTTTCAACCTCGGGGAGCAATCAGCCCCAGCATTTT	CASSVSTSGSNQPQHF	many	NA	TRBV2	TRBJ1-5
TGTGCCACCAGCAGAGATTCAGGGGTAGGGGGCTACACCTTC	CATSRDSGVGGYTF	few	NA	TRBV15	TRBJ1-2
TGTGCCAGCAGATCTCCCTCCGGGCGGGAGACCCAGTACTTC	CASRSPSGRETQYF	few	NA	TRBV27	TRBJ2-5
TGTGCCAGCTCAGAGGACACAGCAACTAATGAAAAACTGTTTTTT	CASSEDTATNEKLFF	many	NA	TRBV18	TRBJ1-4
TGTGCCAGTAGTAGGGCAGGGGGGATGAACACTGAAGCTTTCTTT	CASSRAGGMNTEAFF	NA	TRBD1	TRBV19	TRBJ1-1
TGCGCCAGCAGCGTCAGGCCCCAGGATGGGAAGGAAAAACTGTTTTTT	CASSVRPQDGKEKLFF	few	NA	TRBV5-1	TRBJ1-4
TGCAGTGCTCACCGGACAGGGGAGACTGAAGCTTTCTTT	CSAHRTGETEAFF	NA	TRBD1	TRBV20-1	TRBJ1-1
TGCAGTGCTATTCATGTCGAGGGGGGGACTGAAGCTTTCTTT	CSAIHVEGGTEAFF	NA	NA	TRBV20-1	TRBJ1-1
TGTGCCTGGAATACAGGGCCCAATCAGCCCCAGCATTTT	CAWNTGPNQPQHF	NA	NA	TRBV30	TRBJ1-5